The rows below give T cell receptor beta chains drawn from one sample of a study of response to subunit inactivated influenza vaccine. Each CDR3 protein is one row after TCRdb ran MiXCR on the RT-PCR reads. The sample holds roughly 670,000 distinct CDR3 sequences, around 13% seen once. Material: PBMCs from blood, obtained less than 15 days before vaccination. Receptor source: a man aged 50-59 years who received an inactivated influenza vaccine. CDR3s include the opening cysteine and the closing phenylalanine or tryptophan. The D gene is left open where the match is weak. Some rows have no size entry. The others give once, few or many, or a class for an expanded clone.

>NA|TRBJ2-7|few|TRBV4-3
CASSRDLGISEQYF
TGCGCCAGCAGCAGGGACCTCGGCATCTCCGAGCAGTACTTC
>NA|TRBJ1-2|many|TRBV15
CATSSARGANYGYTF
TGTGCCACCAGCAGCGCCAGGGGTGCAAACTATGGCTACACCTTC
>NA|TRBJ2-2|few|TRBV12-3/TRBV12-4
CASSLVGGIAAGELFF
TGTGCCAGCAGTTTGGTCGGGGGAATTGCCGCCGGGGAGCTGTTTTTT
>NA|TRBJ2-7|few|TRBV15
CATSRGQSWEQYF
TGTGCCACCAGCAGAGGACAGTCTTGGGAGCAGTACTTC
>TRBD2|TRBJ2-1|NA|TRBV20-1
CSARDPREGQASEQFF
TGCAGTGCTAGAGATCCGCGGGAGGGCCAAGCTAGTGAGCAGTTCTTC
>NA|TRBJ1-1|few|TRBV5-6
CASSWDETEAFF
TGTGCCAGCAGTTGGGACGAAACTGAAGCTTTCTTT
>NA|TRBJ2-1|NA|TRBV9
CASSADAGAYNEQFF
TGTGCCAGCAGCGCTGATGCGGGCGCGTACAATGAGCAGTTCTTC
>NA|TRBJ2-5|NA|TRBV28
CASSFGLNQETQYF
TGTGCCAGCAGTTTCGGGCTTAACCAAGAGACCCAGTACTTC
>TRBD2|TRBJ2-5|few|TRBV4-1
CASSPFRLAGGRETQYF
TGCGCCAGCAGCCCTTTTAGGTTAGCGGGGGGCCGGGAGACCCAGTACTTC
>NA|TRBJ2-2|few|TRBV2
CASSYPDTPTGELFF
TGTGCCAGCAGTTATCCCGACACCCCGACCGGGGAGCTGTTTTTT
>NA|TRBJ1-1|many|TRBV7-2
CASSSDAMLLWTEAFF
TGTGCCAGCAGCTCAGACGCTATGTTGCTATGGACTGAAGCTTTCTTT
>TRBD2|TRBJ2-4|NA|TRBV6-5
CASSYGLRAGDGKNIQYF
TGTGCCAGCAGTTATGGTTTACGAGCGGGAGATGGCAAAAACATTCAGTACTTC
>NA|TRBJ2-5|NA|TRBV5-4
CASSLEGGAETQYF
TGTGCCAGCAGCTTGGAGGGGGGCGCGGAGACCCAGTACTTC
>NA|TRBJ1-2|few|TRBV3-1
CASSPGFLYGYTF
TGTGCCAGCAGCCCCGGGTTTCTCTATGGCTACACCTTC
>NA|TRBJ2-1|NA|TRBV20-1
CSARGGNYNEQFF
TGCAGTGCCCGAGGGGGTAACTACAATGAGCAGTTCTTC
>TRBD2|TRBJ2-1|many|TRBV6-1
CASSPWTSGRNEQFF
TGTGCCAGCAGTCCTTGGACTAGCGGGAGGAATGAGCAGTTCTTC
>NA|TRBJ1-6|NA|TRBV5-6
CASSAALSYNSPLHF
TGTGCCAGCAGCGCGGCCCTCTCCTATAATTCACCCCTCCACTTT
>NA|TRBJ2-7|NA|TRBV27
CASGRGEPYEQYF
TGTGCCAGCGGAAGGGGGGAACCCTACGAGCAGTACTTC
>NA|TRBJ2-5|NA|TRBV2
CASSEISGPEETQYF
TGTGCCAGCAGTGAAATTTCAGGGCCGGAGGAGACCCAGTACTTC
>NA|TRBJ1-2|few|TRBV9
CASSVDRVYGYTF
TGTGCCAGCAGCGTAGATCGGGTTTATGGCTACACCTTC
>TRBD1|TRBJ1-5|many|TRBV12-3/TRBV12-4
CASSRQGKGDQPQHF
TGTGCCAGCAGTAGACAGGGAAAGGGGGATCAGCCCCAGCATTTT
>TRBD1|TRBJ2-1|few|TRBV6-2/TRBV6-3
CASSQPYTGVEQFF
TGTGCCAGCAGTCAACCCTACACAGGGGTTGAGCAGTTCTTC
>TRBD1|TRBJ2-7|NA|TRBV7-9
CASSSYPGQGYEQYF
TGTGCCAGCAGCTCCTATCCGGGACAGGGCTACGAGCAGTACTTC
>TRBD2|TRBJ2-5|NA|TRBV20-1
CSAKGTSGSGQETQYF
TGCAGTGCTAAGGGGACTAGCGGGAGTGGGCAAGAGACCCAGTACTTC
>TRBD2|TRBJ2-1|once|TRBV5-1
CASSRYPASGEYNEQFF
TGCGCCAGCAGCCGTTACCCGGCTAGCGGGGAGTACAATGAGCAGTTCTTC
>NA|TRBJ2-3|NA|TRBV7-9
CASSLLSGGTDTQYF
TGTGCCAGCAGCTTACTTTCAGGCGGCACAGATACGCAGTATTTT
>TRBD1|TRBJ1-1|few|TRBV20-1
CSARGGQSEAFF
TGCAGTGCTAGAGGGGGACAGAGCGAAGCTTTCTTT
>TRBD1|TRBJ2-2|few|TRBV27
CASRRGLGGELFF
TGTGCCAGCAGGAGGGGGCTCGGCGGGGAGCTGTTTTTT
>NA|TRBJ1-1|few|TRBV10-3
CAIIPGGQEGDTEAFF
TGTGCCATCATTCCCGGAGGGCAGGAAGGGGACACTGAAGCTTTCTTT
>NA|TRBJ2-3|NA|TRBV7-6
CASRTWEWSDTQYF
TGTGCCAGCAGAACGTGGGAGTGGTCAGATACGCAGTATTTT
>NA|TRBJ1-4|few|TRBV4-3
CASSQDWGINEKLFF
TGCGCCAGCAGCCAAGATTGGGGGATAAATGAAAAACTGTTTTTT
>TRBD2|TRBJ2-2|few|TRBV7-2
CASSRLASNTGELFF
TGTGCCAGCAGCCGACTAGCGAGCAACACCGGGGAGCTGTTTTTT
>TRBD1|TRBJ2-5|few|TRBV24-1
CATSDPGQGKETQYF
TGTGCCACCAGTGATCCGGGACAGGGGAAAGAGACCCAGTACTTC
>TRBD2|TRBJ2-1|many|TRBV5-1
CASSLGSGSIVNEQFF
TGCGCCAGCAGCTTGGGTAGCGGGAGTATCGTTAATGAGCAGTTCTTC
>TRBD2|TRBJ2-3|NA|TRBV20-1
CSARDFERGLTDTQYF
TGCAGTGCTAGAGATTTTGAGCGGGGGCTCACAGATACGCAGTATTTT
>NA|TRBJ2-2|NA|TRBV6-5
CASSYLGSIPGELFF
TGTGCCAGCAGTTATCTGGGGAGCATTCCCGGGGAGCTGTTTTTT
>NA|TRBJ2-4|few|TRBV12-3/TRBV12-4
CASSFRIRVAKNIQYF
TGTGCCAGCAGTTTCAGGATCAGGGTTGCCAAAAACATTCAGTACTTC
>TRBD2|TRBJ2-1|few|TRBV20-1
CSASASGSSYNEQFF
TGCAGTGCTAGTGCGAGCGGGAGCTCCTACAATGAGCAGTTCTTC
>NA|TRBJ2-5|NA|TRBV23-1
CASPPAGPRQETQYF
TGCGCCAGCCCTCCCGCCGGACCGAGACAAGAGACCCAGTACTTC